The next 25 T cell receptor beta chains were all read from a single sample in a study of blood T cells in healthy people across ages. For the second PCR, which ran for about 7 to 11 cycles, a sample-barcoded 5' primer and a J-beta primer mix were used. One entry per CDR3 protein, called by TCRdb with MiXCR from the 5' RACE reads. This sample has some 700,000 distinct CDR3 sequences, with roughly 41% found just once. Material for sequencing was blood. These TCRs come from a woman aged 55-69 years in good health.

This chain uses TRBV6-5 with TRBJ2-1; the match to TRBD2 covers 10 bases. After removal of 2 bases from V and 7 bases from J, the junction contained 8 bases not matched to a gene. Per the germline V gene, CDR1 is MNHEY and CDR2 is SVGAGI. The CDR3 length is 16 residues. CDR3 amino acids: CASSYGRLAGGNEQFF. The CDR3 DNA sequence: TGTGCCAGCAGTTACGGCAGACTAGCGGGTGGTAATGAGCAGTTCTTC.

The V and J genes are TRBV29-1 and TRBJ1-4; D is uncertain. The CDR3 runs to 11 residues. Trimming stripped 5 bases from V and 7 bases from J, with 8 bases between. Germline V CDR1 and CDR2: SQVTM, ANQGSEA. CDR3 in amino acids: CSVTSGEKLFF. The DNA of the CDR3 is TGCAGCGTTACCTCCGGTGAAAAACTGTTTTTT.

The DNA for the CDR3 is TGTGCCAGCAGCAAACCGGGACTAGCGGGAAATGAGCAGTTCTTC. This encodes CASSKPGLAGNEQFF. The rearrangement links TRBV7-8 to TRBJ2-1; 13 nucleotides match TRBD2. Per the germline V gene, CDR1 is SGHVS and CDR2 is FQNEAQ. With V trimmed by 5 bases and J by 7 bases, 5 bases remained unmatched. The CDR3 spans 15 residues.

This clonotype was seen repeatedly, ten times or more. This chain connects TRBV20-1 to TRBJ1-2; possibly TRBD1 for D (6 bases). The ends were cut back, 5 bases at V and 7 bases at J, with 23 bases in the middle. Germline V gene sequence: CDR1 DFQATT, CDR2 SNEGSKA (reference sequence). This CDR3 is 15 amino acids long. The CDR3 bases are TGCAGTGCTCGAGGGGCGGCAGGGGCCGTCGGTGGCTACACCTTC. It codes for CSARGAAGAVGGYTF.

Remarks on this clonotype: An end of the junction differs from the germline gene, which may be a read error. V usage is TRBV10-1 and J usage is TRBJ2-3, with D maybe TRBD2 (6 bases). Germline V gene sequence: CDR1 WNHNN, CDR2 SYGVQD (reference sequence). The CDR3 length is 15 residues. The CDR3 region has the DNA TGCGCCGGCAGCACCGGCGGGGCAGGCGCAGATACGCAGTATTTT. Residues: CAGSTGGAGADTQYF.

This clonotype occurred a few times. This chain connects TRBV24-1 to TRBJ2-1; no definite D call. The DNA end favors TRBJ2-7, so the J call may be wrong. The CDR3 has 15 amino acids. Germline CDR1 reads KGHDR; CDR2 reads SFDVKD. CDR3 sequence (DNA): TGTGCCACCAGTGATTTACGGAGCTCCTACAATGAGCAGTACTTC. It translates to CATSDLRSSYNEQYF.

DNA of the CDR3: TGTGCCAGCAGGTCCCCAGGGGCGGGCACTGAAGCTTTCTTT. It specifies CASRSPGAGTEAFF. The rearrangement joins TRBV7-2 to TRBJ1-1; maybe TRBD1 (6 bases). There are 14 residues in the CDR3. Germline V gene lookup returns CDR1 SGHTA and CDR2 FQGNSA. V shed 6 bases and J shed 4 bases, with 15 bases lying between them.

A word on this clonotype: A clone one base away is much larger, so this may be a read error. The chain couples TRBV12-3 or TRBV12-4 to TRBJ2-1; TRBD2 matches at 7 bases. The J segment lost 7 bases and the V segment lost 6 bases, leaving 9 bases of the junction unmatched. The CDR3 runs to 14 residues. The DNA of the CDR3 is TGTGCCAGCAGCGCTAGCGGAGCGGGGAATGAGCAGTTCTTC. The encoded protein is CASSASGAGNEQFF.

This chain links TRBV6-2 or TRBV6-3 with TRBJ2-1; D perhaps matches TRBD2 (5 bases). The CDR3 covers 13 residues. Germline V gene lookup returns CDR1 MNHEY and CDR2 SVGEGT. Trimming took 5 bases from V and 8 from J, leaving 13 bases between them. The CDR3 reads CASSDYLSHEQFF. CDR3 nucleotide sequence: TGTGCCAGCAGTGACTATCTTAGCCATGAGCAGTTCTTC.

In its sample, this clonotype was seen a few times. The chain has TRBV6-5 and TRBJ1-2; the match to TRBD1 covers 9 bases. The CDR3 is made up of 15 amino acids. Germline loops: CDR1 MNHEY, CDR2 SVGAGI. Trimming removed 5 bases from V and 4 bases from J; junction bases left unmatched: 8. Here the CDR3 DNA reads TGTGCCAGCAGTCCGGAGACAGGGGGGGCCTATGGCTACACCTTC. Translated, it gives CASSPETGGAYGYTF.

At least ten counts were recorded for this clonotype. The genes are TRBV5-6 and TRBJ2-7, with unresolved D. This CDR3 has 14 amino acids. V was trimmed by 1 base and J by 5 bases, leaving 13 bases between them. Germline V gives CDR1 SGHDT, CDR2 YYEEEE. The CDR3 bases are TGTGCCAGCAGCTTGTCGGGCAGTCTCGACGAGCAGTACTTC. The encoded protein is CASSLSGSLDEQYF. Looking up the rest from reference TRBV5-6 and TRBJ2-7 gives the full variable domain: DAGVTQSPTHLIKTRGQQVTLRCSPKSGHDTVSWYQQALGQGPQFIFQYYEEEERQRGNFPDRFSGHQFPNYSSELNVNALLLGDSALYLCASSLSGSLDEQYFGPGTRLTVT.

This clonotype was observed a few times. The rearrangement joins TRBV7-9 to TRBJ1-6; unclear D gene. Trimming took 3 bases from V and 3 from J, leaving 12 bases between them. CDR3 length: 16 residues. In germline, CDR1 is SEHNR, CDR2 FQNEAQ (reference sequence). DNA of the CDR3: TGTGCCAGCAGCTTCGGGCCGACTAACTATAATTCACCCCTCCACTTT. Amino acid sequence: CASSFGPTNYNSPLHF.

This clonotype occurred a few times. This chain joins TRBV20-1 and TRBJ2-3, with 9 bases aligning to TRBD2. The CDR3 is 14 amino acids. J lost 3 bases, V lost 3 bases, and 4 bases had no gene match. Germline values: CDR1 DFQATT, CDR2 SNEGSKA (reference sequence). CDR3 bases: TGCAGTGCTAGGAGCGGGAGGTGGACAGATACGCAGTATTTT. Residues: CSARSGRWTDTQYF.

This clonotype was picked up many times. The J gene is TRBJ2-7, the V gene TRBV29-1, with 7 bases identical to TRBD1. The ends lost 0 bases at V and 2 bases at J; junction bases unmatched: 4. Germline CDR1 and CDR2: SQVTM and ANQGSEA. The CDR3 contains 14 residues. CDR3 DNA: TGCAGCGTTGAAGATACCCAGGGGGCCTACGAGCAGTACTTC. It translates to CSVEDTQGAYEQYF.

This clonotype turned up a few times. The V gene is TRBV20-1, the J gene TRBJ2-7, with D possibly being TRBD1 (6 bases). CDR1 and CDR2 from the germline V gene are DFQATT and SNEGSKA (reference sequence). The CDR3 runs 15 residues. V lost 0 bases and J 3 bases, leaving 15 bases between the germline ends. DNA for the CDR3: TGCAGTGCTAGAGACGCTCACAGGGTCTACTACGAGCAGTACTTC. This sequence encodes CSARDAHRVYYEQYF.

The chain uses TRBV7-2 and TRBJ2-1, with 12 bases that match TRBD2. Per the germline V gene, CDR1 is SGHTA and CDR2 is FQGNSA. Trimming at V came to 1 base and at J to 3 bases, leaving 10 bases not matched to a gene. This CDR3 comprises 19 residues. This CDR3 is CASSLGGLAGGWNYNEQFF. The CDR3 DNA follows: TGTGCCAGCAGCTTAGGGGGACTAGCGGGTGGTTGGAACTACAATGAGCAGTTCTTC.

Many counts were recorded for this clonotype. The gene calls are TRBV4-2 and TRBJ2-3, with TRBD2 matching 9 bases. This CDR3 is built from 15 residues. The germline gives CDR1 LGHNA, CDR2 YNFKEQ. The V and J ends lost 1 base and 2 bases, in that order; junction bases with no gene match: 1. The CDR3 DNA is TGTGCCAGCAGCCAAGGACTAGCGGTCACAGATACGCAGTATTTT. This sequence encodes CASSQGLAVTDTQYF.

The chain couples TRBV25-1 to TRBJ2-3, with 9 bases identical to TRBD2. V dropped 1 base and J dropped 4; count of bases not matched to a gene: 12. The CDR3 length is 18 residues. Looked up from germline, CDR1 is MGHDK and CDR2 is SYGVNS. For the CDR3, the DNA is TGTGCCAGCAGTGAATCATCGCGGGAGGGCCTTCGGGCAGATACGCAGTATTTT. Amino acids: CASSESSREGLRADTQYF.

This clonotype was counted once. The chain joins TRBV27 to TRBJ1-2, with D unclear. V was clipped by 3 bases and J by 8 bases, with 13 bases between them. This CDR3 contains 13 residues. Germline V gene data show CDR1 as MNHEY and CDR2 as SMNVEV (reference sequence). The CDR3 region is CASSFREGRGYTF. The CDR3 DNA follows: TGTGCCAGCAGTTTTAGAGAGGGTCGCGGCTACACCTTC.

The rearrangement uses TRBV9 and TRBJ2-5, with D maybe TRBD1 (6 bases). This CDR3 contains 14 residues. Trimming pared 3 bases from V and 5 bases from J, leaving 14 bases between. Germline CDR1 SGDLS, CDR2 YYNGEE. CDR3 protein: CASSEEGGEETQYF. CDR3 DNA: TGTGCCAGCAGCGAGGAAGGGGGTGAGGAGACCCAGTACTTC.

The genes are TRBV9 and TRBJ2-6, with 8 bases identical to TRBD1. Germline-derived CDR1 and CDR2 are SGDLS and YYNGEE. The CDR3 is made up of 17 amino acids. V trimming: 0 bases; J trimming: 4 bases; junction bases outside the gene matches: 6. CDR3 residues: CASSVGQGNTGANVLTF. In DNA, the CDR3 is TGTGCCAGCAGCGTAGGACAGGGGAACACAGGGGCCAACGTCCTGACTTTC.

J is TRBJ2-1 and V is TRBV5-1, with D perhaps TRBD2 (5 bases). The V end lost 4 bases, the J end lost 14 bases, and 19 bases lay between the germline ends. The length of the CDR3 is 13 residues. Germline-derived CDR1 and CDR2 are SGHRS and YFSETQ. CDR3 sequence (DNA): TGCGCCAGCAGCCGGATGCAAAGACTACCGGAGTTCTTC. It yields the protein CASSRMQRLPEFF.

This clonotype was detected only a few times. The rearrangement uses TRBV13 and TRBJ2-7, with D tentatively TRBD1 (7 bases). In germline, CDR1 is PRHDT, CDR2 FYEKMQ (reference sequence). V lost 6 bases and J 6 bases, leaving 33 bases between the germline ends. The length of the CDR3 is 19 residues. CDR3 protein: CASRPGTAPWASVPFEQYF. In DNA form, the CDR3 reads TGTGCCAGCAGGCCCGGGACAGCCCCCTGGGCTAGCGTCCCCTTCGAGCAGTACTTC.

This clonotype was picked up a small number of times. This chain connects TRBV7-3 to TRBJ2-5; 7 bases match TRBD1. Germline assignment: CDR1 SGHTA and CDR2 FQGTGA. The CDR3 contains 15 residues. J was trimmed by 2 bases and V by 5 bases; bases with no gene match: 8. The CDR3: CASSPLPGQQETQYF. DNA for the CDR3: TGTGCCAGCAGCCCATTACCGGGACAGCAAGAGACCCAGTACTTC.

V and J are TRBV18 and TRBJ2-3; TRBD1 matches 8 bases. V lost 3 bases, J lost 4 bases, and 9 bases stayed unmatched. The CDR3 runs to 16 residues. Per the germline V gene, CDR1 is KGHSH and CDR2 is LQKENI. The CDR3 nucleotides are TGTGCCAGCTCACCGAAACCCGGGACAGGTCCAGATACGCAGTATTTT. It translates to CASSPKPGTGPDTQYF. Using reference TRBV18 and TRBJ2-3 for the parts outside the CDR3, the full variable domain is NAGVMQNPRHLVRRRGQEARLRCSPMKGHSHVYWYRQLPEEGLKFMVYLQKENIIDESGMPKERFSAEFPKEGPSILRIQQVVRGDSAAYFCASSPKPGTGPDTQYFGPGTRLTVL.